This T cell receptor beta chain is drawn from a study of OX40 agonist ivuxolimab in advanced cancers. This CDR3 is built from 12 residues. Germline CDR1 reads GTSNPN; CDR2 reads SVGIG (reference sequence). The V gene lost 2 bases and the J gene lost 4 bases, with 6 bases spanning the gap. The repertoire was sequenced with immunoSEQ multiplex PCR; TCRdb's copy has only in-frame clones and lacks some. Altogether approximately 31,000 clones are present, over 85% being singletons, with the ten largest covering 0.92%. The sample here was CD4+ or CD8+ T cells sorted from blood, taken in a trial of the OX40 agonist ivuxolimab. The rearrangement uses TRBV30 and TRBJ1-5; D unclear. This receptor was taken from an adult with an advanced solid tumor such as melanoma, head and neck, liver or kidney cancer. The CDR3 loop is CAWSRDNQPQHF. Here the CDR3 DNA reads TGTGCCTGGAGTAGGGATAATCAGCCCCAGCATTTT.